Below are 27 T cell receptor beta chains sequenced from a single sample in a study of identical twins. TCRdb reanalysed the 5' RACE reads using MiXCR and keeps one entry per CDR3 protein. There are nearly 250,000 distinct CDR3 sequences in the sample; 7% occur only once, and about 3.6% lies in the top ten. These sequences were also reported in another study, on yellow fever vaccine responses in identical twins.

Input material: memory (CD45RO+) T cells sorted from blood. These receptors came from a woman between 18 and 30 years old in good health.

On this clonotype itself: This sequence may be a read error, since a much larger clone differs from it by one base. The chain has TRBV4-1 and TRBJ2-1, with TRBD2 matching 9 bases. TRBJ2-7 matches the DNA end more closely, so the J call is doubtful. Germline CDR1 and CDR2: MGHRA and YSYEKL. The CDR3 contains 16 residues. Here the CDR3 reads CASSQKGTSGPNEQYF. The CDR3 coding sequence is TGCGCCAGCAGCCAAAAAGGAACTAGCGGGCCCAATGAGCAGTACTTC.

This clonotype was recorded many times. V is TRBV12-3 or TRBV12-4 and J is TRBJ2-2, with unresolved D. This CDR3 is built from 14 residues. Trimming pared 7 bases from V and 5 bases from J, leaving 14 bases between. This CDR3 is CASTLVGRTGELFF. Written as DNA, the CDR3 is TGTGCCAGCACCCTCGTGGGAAGGACCGGGGAGCTGTTTTTT.

Many counts were recorded for this clonotype. The V gene is TRBV12-3 or TRBV12-4, the J gene TRBJ1-2; D is possibly TRBD1 (5 bases). V gave up 3 bases and J gave up 3 bases, with 14 bases separating them. This CDR3 spans 15 amino acids. The CDR3 DNA is TGTGCCAGCAGTTTTAGGGCAGGACATTACTATGGCTACACCTTC. Translating gives CASSFRAGHYYGYTF.

This clonotype was found many times. The V call is TRBV12-3 or TRBV12-4, the J call TRBJ1-5; D not certain. The CDR3 contains 14 residues. V lost 0 bases and J 4 bases, leaving 7 bases between the germline ends. CDR3 coding DNA: TGTGCCAGCAGTTTAGCAACCGATAATCAGCCCCAGCATTTT. Protein product: CASSLATDNQPQHF.

This clonotype has ten or more counts. The CDR3 here is CASSQGTSGAETQYF. The CDR3 DNA follows: TGTGCCAGCAGCCAAGGGACTAGCGGGGCGGAGACCCAGTACTTC. The chain links TRBV4-2 to TRBJ2-5; 12 bases agree with TRBD2. V lost 1 base, J lost 5 bases, and 2 bases stayed unmatched. The CDR3 spans 15 residues. Germline V lookup: CDR1 LGHNA, CDR2 YNFKEQ.

The sample holds many counts of this clonotype. V and J are TRBV7-9 and TRBJ1-4; D might be TRBD1 (5 bases). Trimming shortened V by 5 bases and J by 7 bases, and 14 bases separated the two germline ends. The length of the CDR3 is 14 residues. The germline CDR1 and CDR2 sequences are SEHNR and FQNEAQ (reference sequence). CDR3 sequence reads: CASSQGQGLEKLFF. CDR3 DNA: TGTGCCAGCAGCCAAGGCCAGGGCCTTGAAAAACTGTTTTTT.

The rearrangement joins TRBV5-6 to TRBJ2-4; no clear D gene. Trimming removed 0 bases from V and 1 base from J, with 11 bases in between. The CDR3 totals 16 residues. Germline CDR1 and CDR2: SGHDT and YYEEEE. The CDR3 DNA reads as TGTGCCAGCAGCTTGGAGCTTCTAGGTGCCAAAAACATTCAGTACTTC. Amino acids: CASSLELLGAKNIQYF.

The table lists this clonotype with a few counts. The chain uses TRBV4-2 and TRBJ2-1, with 7 nucleotides matching TRBD2. Germline V gene data show CDR1 as LGHNA and CDR2 as YNFKEQ. With V trimmed by 3 bases and J by 6 bases, 8 bases remained unmatched. The CDR3 runs to 15 residues. The CDR3 nucleotides are TGTGCCAGCAGCCAGCCGTTGGGGGGGTCCAATGAGCAGTTCTTC. Protein sequence: CASSQPLGGSNEQFF.

This clonotype was observed a handful of times. The V call is TRBV28, the J call TRBJ2-1; 14 bases match TRBD2. The V gene end was trimmed by 7 bases and the J gene end by 10 bases; junction bases not matched to a gene: 9. Germline V gene data show CDR1 as MDHEN and CDR2 as SYDVKM. This CDR3 contains 15 residues. CDR3 sequence (DNA): TGTGCCAGCATAAGGGGGACTAGCGGGAGTGGGGAGCAGTTCTTC. Translated: CASIRGTSGSGEQFF.

This clonotype appeared many times. This chain connects TRBV11-2 to TRBJ2-5; D unresolved. In germline, CDR1 is SGHAT, CDR2 FQNNGV. The CDR3 runs to 15 residues. Trimming took off 2 bases at V and 1 base at J, with 11 bases between the two ends. CDR3 nucleotide sequence: TGTGCCAGCAGCTTAACCCCCTACAGCCAAGAGACCCAGTACTTC. Protein: CASSLTPYSQETQYF.

This clonotype was recorded a few times. V usage is TRBV21-1 and J usage is TRBJ1-1; TRBD1, the D gene given by the table, was not confirmed from the DNA. TRBV21-1 is listed as a pseudogene. There are 13 residues in the CDR3. CDR3 residues: CASIHSRDTEAFF. The CDR3 DNA sequence: TGTGCCAGCATCCATTCCCGAGACACTGAAGCTTTCTTT.

The rearrangement links TRBV20-1 to TRBJ2-7; no reliable D call. Per the germline V gene, CDR1 is DFQATT and CDR2 is SNEGSKA (reference sequence). Trimming removed 4 bases at V and 0 bases at J, with 13 bases between. This CDR3 is 14 amino acids long. CDR3 nucleotides: TGCAGTGCTATTAGGCCCAAGAGCTCCTACGAGCAGTACTTC. This gives the protein CSAIRPKSSYEQYF.

This clonotype was seen at least ten times. The V and J genes are TRBV7-7 and TRBJ2-2; no reliable D call. V was cut by 1 base and J by 5 bases, with 5 bases left in between. CDR1 SSHAT and CDR2 FNYEAQ come from the germline V gene (reference sequence). The CDR3 sequence is 13 residues long. CDR3 loop: CASSLDGTGELFF. The CDR3 bases are TGTGCCAGCAGCTTAGACGGGACCGGGGAGCTGTTTTTT.

This clonotype was counted only a few times. This sequence joins TRBV3-1 and TRBJ2-7, with 7 nucleotides matching TRBD2. The CDR3 spans 15 residues. Looked up from germline, CDR1 is LGHDT and CDR2 is YNNKEL (reference sequence). V was pared by 7 bases and J by 1 base, with 10 bases of the junction left unmatched. The CDR3 loop reads CASTQESSGSYEQYF. The DNA for the CDR3 is TGTGCCAGCACCCAGGAGAGTAGCGGGTCCTACGAGCAGTACTTC.

This clonotype was recorded many times. V gene TRBV12-3 or TRBV12-4 combines with J gene TRBJ1-1; the D gene is possibly TRBD1 (5 bases). V lost 5 bases and J 8 bases, leaving 15 bases between the germline ends. The CDR3 is made up of 13 amino acids. CDR3 in amino acids: CASSLQEADEAFF. The CDR3 nucleotides are TGTGCCAGCAGTCTACAGGAGGCGGACGAAGCTTTCTTT.

This clonotype was picked up many times. V and J are TRBV4-1 and TRBJ2-1; D remains unclear. The CDR3 spans 13 residues. The germline V gene has CDR1 MGHRA and CDR2 YSYEKL. Trimming removed 1 base at V and 15 bases at J, with 16 bases between. The CDR3 nucleotides are TGCGCCAGCAGCCAAGGGGTCCTCGGGTTGTTGTTCTTC. Its translation: CASSQGVLGLLFF.

This clonotype came up many times. The rearrangement joins TRBV20-1 to TRBJ2-1; tentative D call: TRBD1 (6 bases). Trimming cost V 6 bases and J 0 bases, with 18 bases left between them. The CDR3 length is 16 residues. Germline CDR1 reads DFQATT; CDR2 reads SNEGSKA (reference sequence). The CDR3 here is CSARRVGAGSYNEQFF. The CDR3 nucleotides read TGCAGTGCCAGGCGGGTGGGGGCGGGCTCCTACAATGAGCAGTTCTTC.

This chain joins TRBV20-1 and TRBJ1-4; D is ambiguous. CDR1 and CDR2 from the germline V gene are DFQATT and SNEGSKA (reference sequence). The CDR3 runs to 11 residues. The chain's CDR3 is CAQPLNEKLFF. The CDR3 coding sequence is TGCGCCCAGCCCCTTAATGAAAAACTGTTTTTT.

This clonotype was recorded many times. This chain links TRBV3-1 with TRBJ2-5, with TRBD2 matching 8 bases. CDR1 is LGHDT and CDR2 is YNNKEL in the germline V gene (reference sequence). V shed 8 bases, J shed 4 bases, and the junction held 6 bases outside the gene matches. The CDR3 runs 13 residues. The CDR3 spells CASSPGGLETQYF. The CDR3 DNA sequence: TGTGCCAGCTCTCCGGGAGGGCTAGAGACCCAGTACTTC.

V usage is TRBV27 and J usage is TRBJ1-2, with D uncertain. V shed 5 bases and J shed 5 bases, with 12 bases lying between them. The CDR3 contains 13 residues. Per germline, CDR1 MNHEY and CDR2 SMNVEV (reference sequence). DNA of the CDR3: TGTGCCAGCAGTCCGCCCGGCTATTATGGCTACACCTTC. Encoded protein: CASSPPGYYGYTF.

This chain links TRBV19 with TRBJ2-1; no firm D call. The germline V gene encodes CDR1 LNHDA and CDR2 SQIVND (reference sequence). The V and J ends lost 6 bases and 0 bases respectively, with 12 bases between them. This CDR3 is built from 15 residues. The DNA for the CDR3 is TGTGCCAGTAGGCCCTACCACGTCTCCTACAATGAGCAGTTCTTC. It specifies CASRPYHVSYNEQFF.

This clonotype was found a few times. This sequence joins TRBV6-5 and TRBJ1-1; D not certain. Germline V gene data show CDR1 as MNHEY and CDR2 as SVGAGI. The CDR3 has 15 amino acids. V dropped 2 bases and J dropped 0 bases, with 10 bases sitting between them. The CDR3 sequence is CASSYGLGLNTEAFF. The DNA for the CDR3 is TGTGCCAGCAGTTACGGACTGGGTTTGAACACTGAAGCTTTCTTT.

This clonotype appeared a few times. V usage is TRBV28 and J usage is TRBJ1-3, with D uncertain. The germline gives CDR1 MDHEN, CDR2 SYDVKM. CDR3 length equals 15 residues. Trimming removed 3 bases at V and 0 bases at J, with 9 bases between. The CDR3 sequence: CASSFHHSSGNTIYF. DNA for the CDR3: TGTGCCAGCAGTTTCCACCACAGCTCTGGAAACACCATATATTTT.

This clonotype has a count of ten or more. The chain employs TRBV14 and TRBJ2-1; TRBD2 is a possible D gene (6 bases). CDR1 SGHDN and CDR2 FVKESK come from the germline V gene. V lost 4 bases and J 3 bases, leaving 16 bases between the germline ends. The CDR3 length is 16 residues. CDR3 sequence (DNA): TGTGCCAGCAGCCGACTAGATTCTCTCTACTACAATGAGCAGTTCTTC. Protein sequence: CASSRLDSLYYNEQFF.

In its sample, this clonotype was seen many times. The genes are TRBV29-1 and TRBJ2-3, with D possibly being TRBD1 (5 bases). There are 11 residues in the CDR3. The germline V and J ends were trimmed by 6 bases and 7 bases, with 11 bases remaining between them. Per germline, CDR1 SQVTM and CDR2 ANQGSEA. The CDR3: CSVPRGNTQYF. CDR3 in DNA: TGCAGCGTACCTAGGGGAAATACGCAGTATTTT.

The chain is built from TRBV7-6 and TRBJ2-7; the D gene could be TRBD1 or TRBD2 (5 bases each). Per germline, CDR1 SGHVS and CDR2 FNYEAQ. This CDR3 spans 15 amino acids. V was pared by 4 bases and J by 2 bases, with 15 bases between. The CDR3 loop is CASSYGAGITYEQYF. The CDR3 region has the DNA TGTGCCAGCAGCTACGGGGCAGGCATTACCTACGAGCAGTACTTC.

The rearrangement uses TRBV12-3 or TRBV12-4 and TRBJ1-5; perhaps TRBD1 as D (6 bases). This CDR3 is built from 15 residues. The ends were cut back, 7 bases at V and 3 bases at J, with 16 bases in the middle. This chain's CDR3 is CASTLGGLDNQPQHF. The CDR3 bases are TGTGCCAGCACCCTGGGGGGGCTCGACAATCAGCCCCAGCATTTT.